This T cell receptor (beta chain) was sequenced in a study of T cells after yellow fever vaccination. General observations from the study: A large majority of primary-vaccination clones showed up again after the booster (approximately 96% CD4, around 90% CD8). A faster peak, day 5 versus 15, was reached by the weaker secondary response.

Template-switching 5'RACE yielded the TCR cDNA; a universal primer site and UMIs were added in the process. A single record per CDR3 protein comes from TCRdb applying MiXCR to the 5' RACE reads. The sample holds 150,000 to 200,000 distinct CDR3 sequences; 9.5% to 11% are singletons and the top ten take 35% to 40%. This clonotype was found a few times. The antigen is not known. The CDR3 has 13 residues. The germline gives CDR1 SEHNR, CDR2 FQNEAQ (reference sequence). With 6 bases removed from V and 1 base from J, the gap between germline ends came to 9 bases. The source material was CD8+ T cells sorted from PBMCs, sampled 15 days after the yellow fever booster vaccination. This clonotype was sampled from a man between 18 and 29 years old who received the YFV17D yellow fever vaccine. V usage is TRBV7-9 and J usage is TRBJ1-1; D not resolved. The CDR3 reads CASRRTPNTEAFF. Written as DNA, the CDR3 is TGTGCCAGCAGGCGGACCCCGAACACTGAAGCTTTCTTT.